The 2 T cell receptor beta chains given below trace back to one sample, sequenced in a study of shared clonotypes between healthy human individuals. The repertoire was sequenced with immunoSEQ multiplex PCR; TCRdb's copy has only in-frame clones and lacks some. Of about 2.4 million clones listed, approximately 94% are singletons. Specimen: naive CD4+ T cells sorted from blood. Regarding subset: CD45RA+ positively selected. These receptors came from a man between 18 and 35 years old in good health.

V is TRBV12-5 and J is TRBJ2-5; D unresolved. The CDR3 sequence is 16 residues long. Germline values: CDR1 LGHNT, CDR2 FRNRAP. V shed 0 bases and J shed 2 bases, with 13 bases lying between them. CDR3: CASGLVLGQRQETQYF. CDR3 nucleotide sequence: TGTGCTAGTGGTTTGGTACTCGGGCAAAGACAAGAGACCCAGTACTTC.

The chain recombines TRBV30 with TRBJ2-7, with 7 bases matching TRBD1. CDR1 and CDR2 (germline): GTSNPN, SVGIG (reference sequence). The CDR3 loop spans 13 amino acids. Trimming removed 5 bases from V and 2 bases from J; junction bases left unmatched: 6. DNA for the CDR3: TGTGCCTGGCCCTCGACAGGGACCTACGAGCAGTACTTC. It codes for CAWPSTGTYEQYF.